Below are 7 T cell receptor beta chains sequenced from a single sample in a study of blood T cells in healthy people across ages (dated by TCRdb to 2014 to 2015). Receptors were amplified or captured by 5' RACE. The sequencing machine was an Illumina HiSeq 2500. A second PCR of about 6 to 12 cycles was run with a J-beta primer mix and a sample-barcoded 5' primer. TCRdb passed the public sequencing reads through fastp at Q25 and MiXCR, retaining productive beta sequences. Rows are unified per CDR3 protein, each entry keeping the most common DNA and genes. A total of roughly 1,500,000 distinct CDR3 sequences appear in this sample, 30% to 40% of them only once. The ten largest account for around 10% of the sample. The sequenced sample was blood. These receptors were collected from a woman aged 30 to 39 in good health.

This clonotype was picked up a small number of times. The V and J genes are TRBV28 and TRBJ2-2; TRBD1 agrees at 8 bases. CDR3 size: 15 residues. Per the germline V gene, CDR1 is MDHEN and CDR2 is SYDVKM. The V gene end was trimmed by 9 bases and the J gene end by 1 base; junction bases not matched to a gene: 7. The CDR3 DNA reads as TGTGCCAGTTTCCTGACAGGGGAGAACACCGGGGAGCTGTTTTTT. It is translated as CASFLTGENTGELFF.

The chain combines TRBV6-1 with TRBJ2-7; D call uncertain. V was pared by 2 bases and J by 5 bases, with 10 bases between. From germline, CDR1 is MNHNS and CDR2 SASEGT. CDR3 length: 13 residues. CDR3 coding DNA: TGTGCCAGCAGTGAACCAATCACCAACGAGCAGTACTTC. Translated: CASSEPITNEQYF.

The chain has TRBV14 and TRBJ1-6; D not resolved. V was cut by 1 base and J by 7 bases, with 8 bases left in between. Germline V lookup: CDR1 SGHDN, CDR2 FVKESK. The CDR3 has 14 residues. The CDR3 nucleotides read TGTGCCAGCAGCCAAGGGGTTGTCAATTCACCCCTCCACTTT. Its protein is CASSQGVVNSPLHF.

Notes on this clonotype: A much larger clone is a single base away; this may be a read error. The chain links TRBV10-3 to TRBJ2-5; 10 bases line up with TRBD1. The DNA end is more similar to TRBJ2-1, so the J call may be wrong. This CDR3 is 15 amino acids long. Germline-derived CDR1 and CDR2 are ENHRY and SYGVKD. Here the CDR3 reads CAIKLTGGPQETQFF. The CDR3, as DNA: TGTGCCATCAAATTGACAGGGGGCCCTCAAGAGACCCAGTTCTTC.

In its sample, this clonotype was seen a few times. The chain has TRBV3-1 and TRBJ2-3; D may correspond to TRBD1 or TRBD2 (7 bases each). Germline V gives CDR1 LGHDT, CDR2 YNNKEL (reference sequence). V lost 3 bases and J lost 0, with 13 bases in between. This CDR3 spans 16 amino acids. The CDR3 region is CASSQAGGGSTDTQYF. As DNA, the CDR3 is TGTGCCAGCAGCCAGGCAGGGGGAGGGAGCACAGATACGCAGTATTTT.

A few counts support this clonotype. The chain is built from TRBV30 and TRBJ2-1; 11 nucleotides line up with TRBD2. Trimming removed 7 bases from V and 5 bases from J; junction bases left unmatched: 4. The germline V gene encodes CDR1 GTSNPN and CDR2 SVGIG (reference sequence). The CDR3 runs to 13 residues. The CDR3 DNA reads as TGTGCCTTAGCGGGGGGGCGTAACAATGAGCAGTTCTTC. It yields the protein CALAGGRNNEQFF.

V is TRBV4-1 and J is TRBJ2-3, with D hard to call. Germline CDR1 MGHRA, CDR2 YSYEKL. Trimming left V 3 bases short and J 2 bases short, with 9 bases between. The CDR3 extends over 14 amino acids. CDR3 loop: CASSQPTATDTQYF. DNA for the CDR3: TGCGCCAGCAGCCAGCCGACGGCCACAGATACGCAGTATTTT.